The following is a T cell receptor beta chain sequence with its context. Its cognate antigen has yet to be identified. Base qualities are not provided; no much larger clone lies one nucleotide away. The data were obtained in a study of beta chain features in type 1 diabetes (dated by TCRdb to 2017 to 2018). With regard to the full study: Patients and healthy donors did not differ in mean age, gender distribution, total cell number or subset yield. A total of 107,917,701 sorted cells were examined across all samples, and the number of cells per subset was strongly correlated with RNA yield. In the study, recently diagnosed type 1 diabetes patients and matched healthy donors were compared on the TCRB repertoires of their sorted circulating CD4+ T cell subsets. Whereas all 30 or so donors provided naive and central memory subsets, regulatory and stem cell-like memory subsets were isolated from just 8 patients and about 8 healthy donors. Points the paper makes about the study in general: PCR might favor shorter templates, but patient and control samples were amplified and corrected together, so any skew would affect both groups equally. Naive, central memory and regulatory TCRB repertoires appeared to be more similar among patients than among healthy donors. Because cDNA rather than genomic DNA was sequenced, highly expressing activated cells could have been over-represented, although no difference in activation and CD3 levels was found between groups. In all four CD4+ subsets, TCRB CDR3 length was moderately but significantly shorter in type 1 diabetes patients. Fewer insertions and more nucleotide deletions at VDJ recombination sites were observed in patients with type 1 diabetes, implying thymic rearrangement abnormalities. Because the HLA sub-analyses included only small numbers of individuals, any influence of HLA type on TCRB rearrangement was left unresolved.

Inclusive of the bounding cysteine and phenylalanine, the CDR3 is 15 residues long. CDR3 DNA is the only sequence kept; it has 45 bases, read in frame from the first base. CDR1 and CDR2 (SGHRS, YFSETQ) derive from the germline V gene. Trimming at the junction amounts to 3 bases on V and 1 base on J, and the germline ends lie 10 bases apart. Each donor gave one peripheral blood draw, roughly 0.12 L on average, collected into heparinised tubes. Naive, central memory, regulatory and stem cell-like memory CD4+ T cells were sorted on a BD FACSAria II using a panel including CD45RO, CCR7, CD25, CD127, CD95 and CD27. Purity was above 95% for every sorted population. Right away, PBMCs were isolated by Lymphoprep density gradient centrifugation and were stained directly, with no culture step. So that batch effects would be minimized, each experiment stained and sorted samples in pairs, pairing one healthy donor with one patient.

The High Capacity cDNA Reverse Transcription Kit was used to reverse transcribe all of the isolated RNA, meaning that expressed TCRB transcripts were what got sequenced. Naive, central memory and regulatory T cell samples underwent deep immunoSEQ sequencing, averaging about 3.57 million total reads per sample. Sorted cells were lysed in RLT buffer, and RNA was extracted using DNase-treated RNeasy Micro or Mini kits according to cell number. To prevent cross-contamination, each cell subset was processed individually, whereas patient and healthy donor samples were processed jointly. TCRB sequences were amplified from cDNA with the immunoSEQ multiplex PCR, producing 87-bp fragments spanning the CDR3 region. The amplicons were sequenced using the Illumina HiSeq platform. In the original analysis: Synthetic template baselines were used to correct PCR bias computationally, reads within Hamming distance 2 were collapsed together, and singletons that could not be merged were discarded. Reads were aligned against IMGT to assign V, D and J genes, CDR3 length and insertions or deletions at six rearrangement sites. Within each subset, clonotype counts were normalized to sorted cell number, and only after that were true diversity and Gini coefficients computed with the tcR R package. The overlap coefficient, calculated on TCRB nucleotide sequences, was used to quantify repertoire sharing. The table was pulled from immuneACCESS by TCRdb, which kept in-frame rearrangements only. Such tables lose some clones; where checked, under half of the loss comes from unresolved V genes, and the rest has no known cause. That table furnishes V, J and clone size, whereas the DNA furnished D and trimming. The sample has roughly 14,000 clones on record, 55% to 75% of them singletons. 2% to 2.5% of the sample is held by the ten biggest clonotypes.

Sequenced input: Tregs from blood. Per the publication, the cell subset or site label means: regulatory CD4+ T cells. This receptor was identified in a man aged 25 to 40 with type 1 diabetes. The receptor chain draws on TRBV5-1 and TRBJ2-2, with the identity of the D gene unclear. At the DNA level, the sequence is TGCGCCAGCAGCTCGGAGTTAGGGAACACCGGGGAGCTGTTTTTT. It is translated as CASSSELGNTGELFF.